Included here is one T cell receptor (beta chain) sequence, with context. What it binds is unknown. This entry comes from a study of PD-1 blockade in classical Hodgkin lymphoma. Study findings and constraints: By C4D1, CD4+ diversity increased significantly, especially in complete responders.

Every one of the patients relapsed after autologous stem cell transplantation (brentuximab vedotin exposure was variable). Clones were sequenced by immunoSEQ multiplex PCR, and TCRdb holds only the in-frame ones, with some missing. The table lists more than 70,000 clones, about 90% of them singletons. The input for sequencing was peripheral blood mononuclear cells (PBMCs), taken before the second cycle of nivolumab. This sequence was found in a human donor with classical Hodgkin lymphoma.

The CDR3 sequence: CATSRATGTGGSPLHF. DNA of the CDR3: TGTGCCACCAGCAGAGCTACCGGGACAGGGGGTTCACCCCTCCACTTT. The V gene is TRBV15, the J gene TRBJ1-6, with 11 bases fitting TRBD1. The CDR3 loop spans 16 amino acids. J lost 9 bases, V lost 1 base, and 5 bases had no gene match. Germline V gene sequence: CDR1 LNHNV, CDR2 YYDKDF (reference sequence).